These 9 T cell receptor beta chains originate from one sample sequenced in a study of cytomegalovirus exposure and HLA in healthy donors. Both 60 Vbeta primers and 13 Jbeta primers went into the PCR. Here immunoSEQ multiplex PCR was the method, and the copy in TCRdb shows in-frame clones only, minus some. Reported are some 150,000 clones; the ten largest clones contain about 2.2%. Material for sequencing was PBMCs. The receptors originated from a woman aged 18-29 years in good health and CMV-seronegative.

V and J are TRBV5-1 and TRBJ2-3; weak D call: TRBD2 (5 bases). The V and J ends lost 5 bases and 1 base respectively, with 20 bases between them. The length of the CDR3 is 17 residues. Looked up from germline, CDR1 is SGHRS and CDR2 is YFSETQ. CDR3 amino acids: CASRSTTGGLRTDTQYF. DNA of the CDR3: TGCGCCAGCAGGTCTACTACGGGCGGGCTGCGCACAGATACGCAGTATTTT.

The rearrangement uses TRBV9 and TRBJ1-1; 11 bases are shared with TRBD1. The CDR3 is 16 amino acids. V shed 4 bases and J 1 base; nucleotides not matched to a gene: 6. The V gene's germline CDR1 is SGDLS and CDR2 YYNGEE. The CDR3 protein is CASSSGQGASNTEAFF. DNA of the CDR3: TGTGCCAGCAGCTCAGGACAGGGGGCCTCGAACACTGAAGCTTTCTTT.

The rearrangement uses TRBV5-1 and TRBJ2-3; 13 bases map to TRBD2. CDR1 is SGHRS, CDR2 YFSETQ, per germline. Trimming took 2 bases from V and 2 from J; bases not matched to a gene: 2. This CDR3 spans 16 amino acids. The chain's CDR3 is CASSFGTSGNTDTQYF. CDR3 nucleotide sequence: TGCGCCAGCAGCTTTGGGACTAGCGGGAACACAGATACGCAGTATTTT. The full variable domain, rest sourced from reference TRBV5-1 and TRBJ2-3, is KAGVTQTPRYLIKTRGQQVTLSCSPISGHRSVSWYQQTPGQGLQFLFEYFSETQRNKGNFPGRFSGRQFSNSRSEMNVSTLELGDSALYLCASSFGTSGNTDTQYFGPGTRLTVL.

The rearrangement links TRBV5-1 to TRBJ2-5, with 9 nucleotides matching TRBD2. Trimming took 1 base from V and 5 from J; bases not matched to a gene: 6. Germline V gene data show CDR1 as SGHRS and CDR2 as YFSETQ. The CDR3 length is 15 residues. This CDR3 reads CASSLSSSGMETQYF. The CDR3 nucleotides read TGCGCCAGCAGCTTGTCGTCTAGCGGGATGGAGACCCAGTACTTC. Full variable domain (missing parts from reference TRBV5-1 and TRBJ2-5): KAGVTQTPRYLIKTRGQQVTLSCSPISGHRSVSWYQQTPGQGLQFLFEYFSETQRNKGNFPGRFSGRQFSNSRSEMNVSTLELGDSALYLCASSLSSSGMETQYFGPGTRLLVL.

The rearrangement links TRBV7-2 to TRBJ2-2; TRBD1 agrees at 7 bases. The CDR3 is 16 amino acids. V shed 2 bases and J 6 bases; nucleotides not matched to a gene: 9. The V gene's germline CDR1 is SGHTA and CDR2 FQGNSA. The CDR3 protein is CASSLRIAGGPGELFF. DNA of the CDR3: TGTGCCAGCAGCTTACGGATCGCAGGGGGACCCGGGGAGCTGTTTTTT.

V and J are TRBV6-5 and TRBJ2-3, with 12 positions matching TRBD2. J gave up 5 bases and V 8 bases, and 8 bases lay outside the gene matches. The CDR3 contains 15 residues. Germline assignment: CDR1 MNHEY and CDR2 SVGAGI. CDR3 bases: TGTGCCAGCCGACTAGCGGGAGTTGTTGGAGATACGCAGTATTTT. This gives the protein CASRLAGVVGDTQYF.

The gene calls are TRBV5-6 and TRBJ2-5; possible D gene TRBD2, 5 bases. Trimming pared 0 bases from V and 6 bases from J, leaving 9 bases between. CDR1 and CDR2 from the germline V gene are SGHDT and YYEEEE. The CDR3 is 13 amino acids. CDR3 sequence (DNA): TGTGCCAGCAGCTTGGGCGGCGGGCAGACCCAGTACTTC. Its protein product is CASSLGGGQTQYF.

The J gene is TRBJ2-7, the V gene TRBV2, with TRBD2 matching 7 bases. Germline CDR1 SNHLY, CDR2 FYNNEI. The CDR3 runs 13 residues. V gave up 8 bases and J gave up 4 bases; unmatched junction bases: 8. The CDR3 nucleotides read TGTGCCAGCGGGGCTAGCGGTAGATACGAGCAGTACGTC. Translated: CASGASGRYEQYV.

The rearrangement joins TRBV4-2 to TRBJ2-3; TRBD2 is a possible D gene (6 bases). The CDR3 has 17 amino acids. Trimming took off 1 base at V and 0 bases at J, with 14 bases between the two ends. CDR1 and CDR2 (germline): LGHNA, YNFKEQ. The CDR3 DNA follows: TGTGCCAGCAGCCAAGGATTCCGAACTAGCAGCACAGATACGCAGTATTTT. The encoded protein is CASSQGFRTSSTDTQYF.